This TCR beta chain was sequenced for a study of read filtering for tumor transcriptome and immune sequencing. General observations from the study: Compared with RNA-seq, IR-seq gave much higher clonotype depth and reliability.

The germline V gene has CDR1 MNHNS and CDR2 SASEGT. Trimming shortened V by 4 bases and J by 4 bases, and 8 bases separated the two germline ends. The CDR3 is 13 residues long. Every patient had bone marrow sampled while the disease was active. From 400 to 450 ng of RNA, a library with molecular barcoded alpha/delta and beta/gamma adaptors was made. TCRdb re-called the reads with MiXCR, one entry per CDR3 protein. The sample holds 100,000 to 150,000 distinct CDR3 sequences; over 10% are singletons and the top ten take approximately 10%. A word on this clonotype: As yet, its antigen is unknown.

The rearrangement joins TRBV6-1 to TRBJ1-5; D gene uncertain. The TCR sequence derives from a donor aged 40 or older with multiple myeloma. Sequences were obtained from a population of CD138-negative cells sorted from bone marrow. As DNA, the CDR3 is TGTGCCAGCAGTGGGGTCAGGAATCAGCCCCAGCATTTT. Its translation is CASSGVRNQPQHF.